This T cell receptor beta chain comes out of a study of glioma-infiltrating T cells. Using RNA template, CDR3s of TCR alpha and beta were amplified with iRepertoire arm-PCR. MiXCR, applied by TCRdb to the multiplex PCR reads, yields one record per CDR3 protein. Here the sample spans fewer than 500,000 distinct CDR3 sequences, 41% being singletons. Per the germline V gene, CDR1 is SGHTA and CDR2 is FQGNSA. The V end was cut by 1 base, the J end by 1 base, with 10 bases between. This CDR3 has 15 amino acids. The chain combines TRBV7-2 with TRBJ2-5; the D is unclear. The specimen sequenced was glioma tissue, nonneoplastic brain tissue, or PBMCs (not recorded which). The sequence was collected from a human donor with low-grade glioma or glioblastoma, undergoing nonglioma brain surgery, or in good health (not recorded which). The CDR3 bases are TGTGCCAGCAGCTTAGGCCCGGCTACCCAAGAGACCCAGTACTTC. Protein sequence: CASSLGPATQETQYF.